These T cell receptor beta chains were read from a single sample in a study of regulatory T cells in long-lasting Graves disease. TCRdb reprocessed the multiplex PCR reads via MiXCR and lists one record per CDR3 protein. The repertoire holds 360,000 or so distinct CDR3 sequences, with 12% as singletons. These records were also assigned to another study, of T cells in Graves' hyperthyroidism and ophthalmopathy.

Material: peripheral blood mononuclear cells (PBMCs), obtained at new diagnosis, from a patient treated with antithyroid drugs. These receptor sequences come from a woman aged 18-30 years with Graves disease. The CDR3 runs from the conserved cysteine through the conserved F or W. The order of the fields is clone size, J gene, D gene, V gene, CDR3 DNA, CDR3 protein. The D gene is left open where the match is weak. Only some rows state a clone size, as once, few, many or a class for expanded clones.

few,TRBJ2-4,TRBD2,TRBV4-1,TGCGCCAGCAGCCTGTGGGGACTAGCGGGAGGGGGCAAAAACATTCAGTACTTC,CASSLWGLAGGGKNIQYF
.,TRBJ2-2,TRBD1,TRBV5-1,TGCGCCAGCAGCTCGCCGGGACAGGGGTTCCGGGAGCTGTTTTTT,CASSSPGQGFRELFF
once,TRBJ2-1,.,TRBV4-2,TGTGCCAGCAGCCAAGAAGTTTGGGGCGGAAGCGAGCAGTTCTTC,CASSQEVWGGSEQFF
many,TRBJ1-3,.,TRBV12-3/TRBV12-4,TGTGCCAGCGAAGGGGAGATAGAAAAAACCACCATATATTTT,CASEGEIEKTTIYF
many,TRBJ2-3,TRBD2,TRBV12-3/TRBV12-4,TGTGCCAGCAGTTTAGCCTCCGGACTAGCGGTGTTCACAGATACGCAGTATTTT,CASSLASGLAVFTDTQYF
few,TRBJ1-5,.,TRBV2,TGTGCCAGCGGGGGGGAAGGCAATCAGCCCCAGCATTTT,CASGGEGNQPQHF
once,TRBJ1-2,.,TRBV20-1,TGCAGTGCTAGAGGAGGCAGGGTCATTGGCTACACCTTC,CSARGGRVIGYTF
many,TRBJ1-1,TRBD1,TRBV10-3,TGTGCCATCGGGAGGGGACAGACTGAAGCTTTCTTT,CAIGRGQTEAFF
many,TRBJ2-3,.,TRBV7-3,TGTGCCAGCAGCTTAGGGCAGTGGGATACGCAGTATTTT,CASSLGQWDTQYF
many,TRBJ2-7,TRBD1,TRBV27,TGTGCCAGCAGTCTCCACCGGGACAGCTACGAGCAGTACTTC,CASSLHRDSYEQYF
.,TRBJ2-7,TRBD2,TRBV29-1,TGCAACGTCGCCGGTACTAGCGAAACTTACGAGCAGTACTTC,CNVAGTSETYEQYF
.,TRBJ2-1,TRBD2,TRBV20-1,TGCAGTCCCATAGCGGGAGCCAACAATGAGCAGTTCTTC,CSPIAGANNEQFF
many,TRBJ2-1,.,TRBV28,TGTGCCAGCAGACAGGTGGGCGGTGGTGAGCAGTTCTTC,CASRQVGGGEQFF
.,TRBJ1-6,.,TRBV4-3,TGCGCCAGCAGCCAAGATTTCACCGAGGGTTCACCCCTCCACTTT,CASSQDFTEGSPLHF
many,TRBJ2-5,.,TRBV7-3,TGTGCCAGCAGCTTATTAGGGGCACTACAAGAGACCCAGTACTTC,CASSLLGALQETQYF
many,TRBJ2-2,TRBD2,TRBV12-3/TRBV12-4,TGTGCCAACGGACTAGCGGGAGAGGGGGAGCTGTTTTTT,CANGLAGEGELFF
many,TRBJ1-2,TRBD1,TRBV30,TGTGCCTCAAGGGGGGACAGGGGAATGGATGGCTACACCTTC,CASRGDRGMDGYTF
.,TRBJ2-5,.,TRBV4-3,TGCGCCAGCAGTCTTGACAGGCGAGAGACCCAGTACTTC,CASSLDRRETQYF
many,TRBJ2-2,.,TRBV2,TGTGCCAGCATCCCCGCCTCTCCTACCGGGGAGCTGTTTTTT,CASIPASPTGELFF
many,TRBJ2-7,TRBD2,TRBV2,TGTGCCAGCAGGGTGCGGGGGGGAGCGGTCGGCTACGAGCAGTACTTC,CASRVRGGAVGYEQYF
few,TRBJ2-7,TRBD2,TRBV28,TGTGCGTTCGGTGGGAGGGCCGGCGCGCAGTACTTC,CAFGGRAGAQYF
many,TRBJ2-3,.,TRBV7-9,TGTGCCAGCAGGGACGAGCGGGACAGCGGAAAGTTTGATACGCAGTATTTT,CASRDERDSGKFDTQYF
.,TRBJ1-2,.,TRBV20-1,TGCAGTGCTAGAGATTTCACACCCGATGGCTACACCTTC,CSARDFTPDGYTF
few,TRBJ1-3,.,TRBV20-1,TGCAGTGCTAGTGAAGACACCTCTGGAAACACCATATATTTT,CSASEDTSGNTIYF
many,TRBJ2-2,.,TRBV4-1,TGCGCCAGCAGCCAAGAGCGGTCCGTTGGCGGGGAGCTGTTTTTT,CASSQERSVGGELFF
many,TRBJ2-7,TRBD2,TRBV13,TGTGCCAGCAGCTCCCCTAGCGGGAGAGGCGAGCAGTACTTC,CASSSPSGRGEQYF
few,TRBJ2-2,.,TRBV27,TGTGCCAGCAAGGAGGGAAACACCGGGGAGCTGTTTTTT,CASKEGNTGELFF
.,TRBJ2-1,.,TRBV20-1,TGCAGTGCTAGAGATTTGAGGATCCCTGAGCAGTTCTTC,CSARDLRIPEQFF
many,TRBJ2-3,.,TRBV5-1,TGCGCCAGCAGCTTGGGGCTAGACCCCGGAACGCAGTATTTT,CASSLGLDPGTQYF
many,TRBJ2-7,.,TRBV20-1,TGCAGTGCTCCTGGACCTTCCCCCTACGAGCAGTACTTC,CSAPGPSPYEQYF
.,TRBJ2-2,TRBD2,TRBV24-1,TGTGCCACCAGTGATTTGGCGGGAGAAAGGACCGGGGAGCTGTTTTTT,CATSDLAGERTGELFF
many,TRBJ2-5,.,TRBV11-2,TGTGCCAGCAGCCTACCGGGCGGGGAGACCCAGTACTTC,CASSLPGGETQYF
many,TRBJ1-1,.,TRBV7-9,TGTGCCAGCAGCTTAGATGCGTGGAGGAACACTGAAGCTTTCTTT,CASSLDAWRNTEAFF
many,TRBJ1-1,.,TRBV7-2,TGTGCCAGCAGCTTATTAACCGGGCATGAAGCTTTCTTT,CASSLLTGHEAFF
.,TRBJ1-2,TRBD1,TRBV5-6,TGTGCCAGCAGATCGACAGGGGGCATGGGAGGCTACACCTTC,CASRSTGGMGGYTF
.,TRBJ1-1,.,TRBV7-9,TGTGCCGGCAGCCTGACCGGGGGCGGGCAGAACACTGAAGCTTTCTTT,CAGSLTGGGQNTEAFF
few,TRBJ1-5,.,TRBV28,TGTGCCAGCAGTTTCGAATGGCCCCAGCATTTT,CASSFEWPQHF
.,TRBJ2-4,TRBD2,TRBV24-1,TGTGCCACCAGTGATGGGGGACTAGCGGGAGAGGGCATTCAGTACTTC,CATSDGGLAGEGIQYF
once,TRBJ2-1,TRBD2,TRBV7-2,TGTGCCAGCAGCTTAGCGTGGCCTAGCGGGACTGACAATGAGCAGTTCTTC,CASSLAWPSGTDNEQFF
many,TRBJ1-1,.,TRBV3-1,TGTGCCAGCAGTCATGGCGGGGGGACGAACACTGAAGCTTTCTTT,CASSHGGGTNTEAFF
few,TRBJ1-1,.,TRBV4-3,TGCGCCAGCAGCCACCGAGCGGGGTTGAACACTGAAGCTTTCTTT,CASSHRAGLNTEAFF